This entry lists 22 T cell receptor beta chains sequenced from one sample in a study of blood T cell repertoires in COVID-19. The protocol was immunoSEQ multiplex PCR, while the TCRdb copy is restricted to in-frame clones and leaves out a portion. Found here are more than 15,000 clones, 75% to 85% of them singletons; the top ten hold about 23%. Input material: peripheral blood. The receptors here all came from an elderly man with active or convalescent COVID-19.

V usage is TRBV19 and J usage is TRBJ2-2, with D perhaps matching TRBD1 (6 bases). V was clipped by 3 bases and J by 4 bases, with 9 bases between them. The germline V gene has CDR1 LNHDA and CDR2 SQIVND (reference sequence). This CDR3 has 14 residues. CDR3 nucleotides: TGTGCCAGTAGTATTCAGGGGATCACCGGGGAGCTGTTTTTT. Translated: CASSIQGITGELFF.

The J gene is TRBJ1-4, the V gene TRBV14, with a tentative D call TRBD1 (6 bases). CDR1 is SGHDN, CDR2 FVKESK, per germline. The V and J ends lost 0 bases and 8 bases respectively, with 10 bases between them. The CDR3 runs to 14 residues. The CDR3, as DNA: TGTGCCAGCAGCCAAGAGACAGGCGGGGAAAAACTGTTTTTT. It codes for CASSQETGGEKLFF.

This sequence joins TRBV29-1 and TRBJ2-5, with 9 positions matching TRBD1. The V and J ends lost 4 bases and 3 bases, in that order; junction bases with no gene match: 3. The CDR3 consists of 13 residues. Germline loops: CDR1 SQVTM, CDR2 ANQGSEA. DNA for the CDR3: TGCAGCGTTGTGGGACAGGGAAAAGAGACCCAGTACTTC. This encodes CSVVGQGKETQYF.

CDR3 sequence: CAWDRGLEAEAFF. The CDR3 nucleotides are TGTGCCTGGGACAGGGGGCTGGAGGCTGAAGCTTTCTTT. This chain links TRBV30 with TRBJ1-1; TRBD1 matches 10 bases. The V gene's germline CDR1 is GTSNPN and CDR2 SVGIG (reference sequence). V gave up 5 bases and J gave up 6 bases; unmatched junction bases: 6. The CDR3 runs 13 residues.

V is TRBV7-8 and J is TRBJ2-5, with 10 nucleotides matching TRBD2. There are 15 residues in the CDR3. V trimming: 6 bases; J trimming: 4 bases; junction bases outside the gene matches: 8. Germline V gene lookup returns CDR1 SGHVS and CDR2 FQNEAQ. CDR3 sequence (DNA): TGTGCCAGCAGGATCGTAGCGGGGGGTGGAGAGACCCAGTACTTC. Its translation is CASRIVAGGGETQYF.

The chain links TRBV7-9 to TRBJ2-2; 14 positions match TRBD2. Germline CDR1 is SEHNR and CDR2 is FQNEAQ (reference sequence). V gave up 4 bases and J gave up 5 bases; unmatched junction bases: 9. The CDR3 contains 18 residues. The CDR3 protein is CASSSLTSGGANTGELFF. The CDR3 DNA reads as TGTGCCAGCAGCTCGCTGACTAGCGGGGGGGCAAATACCGGGGAGCTGTTTTTT.

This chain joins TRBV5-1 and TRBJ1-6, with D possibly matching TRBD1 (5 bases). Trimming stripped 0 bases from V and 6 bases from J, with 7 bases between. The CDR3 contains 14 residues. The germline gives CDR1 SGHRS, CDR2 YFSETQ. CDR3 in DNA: TGCGCCAGCAGCTTGGACAGGAGTAATTCACCCCTCCACTTT. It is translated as CASSLDRSNSPLHF.

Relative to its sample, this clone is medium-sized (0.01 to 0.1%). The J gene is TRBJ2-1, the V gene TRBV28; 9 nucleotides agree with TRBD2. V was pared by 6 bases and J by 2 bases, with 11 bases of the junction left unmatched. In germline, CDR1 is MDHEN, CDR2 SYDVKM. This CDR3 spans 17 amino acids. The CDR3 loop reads CASRGRVASGAYNEQFF. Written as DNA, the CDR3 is TGTGCCAGCAGGGGAAGGGTGGCTAGCGGGGCCTACAATGAGCAGTTCTTC. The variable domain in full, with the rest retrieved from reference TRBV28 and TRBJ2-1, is DVKVTQSSRYLVKRTGEKVFLECVQDMDHENMFWYRQDPGLGLRLIYFSYDVKMKEKGDIPEGYSVSREKKERFSLILESASTNQTSMYLCASRGRVASGAYNEQFFGPGTRLTVL.

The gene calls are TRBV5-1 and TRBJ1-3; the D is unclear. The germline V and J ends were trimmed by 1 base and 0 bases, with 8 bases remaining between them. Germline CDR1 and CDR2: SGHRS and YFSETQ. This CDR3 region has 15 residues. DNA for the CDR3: TGCGCCAGCAGCTTGTCTTCCGGCTCTGGAAACACCATATATTTT. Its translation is CASSLSSGSGNTIYF. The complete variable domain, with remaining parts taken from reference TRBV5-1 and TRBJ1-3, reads KAGVTQTPRYLIKTRGQQVTLSCSPISGHRSVSWYQQTPGQGLQFLFEYFSETQRNKGNFPGRFSGRQFSNSRSEMNVSTLELGDSALYLCASSLSSGSGNTIYFGEGSWLTVV.

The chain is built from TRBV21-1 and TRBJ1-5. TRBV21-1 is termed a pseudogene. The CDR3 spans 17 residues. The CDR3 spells CASSISLGLQTVQPQHF. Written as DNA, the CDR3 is TGTGCCAGCAGCATCTCCCTGGGACTTCAAACAGTTCAGCCCCAGCATTTT.

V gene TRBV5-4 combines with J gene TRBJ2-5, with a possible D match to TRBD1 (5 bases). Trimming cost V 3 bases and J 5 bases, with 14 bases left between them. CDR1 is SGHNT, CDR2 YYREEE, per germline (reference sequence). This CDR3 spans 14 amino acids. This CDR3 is CASSSIGAGETQYF. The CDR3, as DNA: TGTGCCAGCAGCTCGATAGGTGCAGGGGAGACCCAGTACTTC. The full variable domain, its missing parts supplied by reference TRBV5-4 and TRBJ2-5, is ETGVTQSPTHLIKTRGQQVTLRCSSQSGHNTVSWYQQALGQGPQFIFQYYREEENGRGNFPPRFSGLQFPNYSSELNVNALELDDSALYLCASSSIGAGETQYFGPGTRLLVL.

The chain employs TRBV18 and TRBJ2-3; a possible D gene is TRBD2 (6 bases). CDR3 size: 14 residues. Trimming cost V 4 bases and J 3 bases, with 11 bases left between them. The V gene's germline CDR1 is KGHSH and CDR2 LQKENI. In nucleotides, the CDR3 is TGTGCCAGCTCACGGGGAGGAGGGACAGATACGCAGTATTTT. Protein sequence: CASSRGGGTDTQYF.

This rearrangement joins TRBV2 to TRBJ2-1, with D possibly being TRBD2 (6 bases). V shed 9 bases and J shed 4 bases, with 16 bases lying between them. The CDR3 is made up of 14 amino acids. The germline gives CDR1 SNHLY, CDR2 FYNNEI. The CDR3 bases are TGTGCCAGTCAAGGGGACTGGGGATACAATGAGCAGTTCTTC. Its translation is CASQGDWGYNEQFF. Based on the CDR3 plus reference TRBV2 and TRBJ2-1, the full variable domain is EPEVTQTPSHQVTQMGQEVILRCVPISNHLYFYWYRQILGQKVEFLVSFYNNEISEKSEIFDDQFSVERPDGSNFTLKIRSTKLEDSAMYFCASQGDWGYNEQFFGPGTRLTVL.

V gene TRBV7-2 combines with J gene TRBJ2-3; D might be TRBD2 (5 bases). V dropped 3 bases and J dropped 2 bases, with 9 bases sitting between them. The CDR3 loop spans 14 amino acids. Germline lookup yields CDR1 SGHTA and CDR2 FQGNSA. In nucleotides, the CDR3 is TGTGCCAGCAGCTTCTCGGGATACACAGATACGCAGTATTTT. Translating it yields CASSFSGYTDTQYF.

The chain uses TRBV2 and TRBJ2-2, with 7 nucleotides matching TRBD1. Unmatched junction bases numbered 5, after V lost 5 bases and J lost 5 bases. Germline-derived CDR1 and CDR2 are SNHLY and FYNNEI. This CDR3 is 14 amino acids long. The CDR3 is CASSRDRATGELFF. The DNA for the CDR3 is TGTGCCAGCAGTAGAGACAGGGCTACCGGGGAGCTGTTTTTT.

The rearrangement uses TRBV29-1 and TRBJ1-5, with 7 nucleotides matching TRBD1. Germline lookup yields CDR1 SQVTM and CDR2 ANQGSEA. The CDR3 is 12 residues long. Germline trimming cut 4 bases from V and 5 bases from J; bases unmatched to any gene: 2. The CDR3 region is CSVGQGDQPQHF. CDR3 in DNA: TGCAGCGTTGGACAGGGTGATCAGCCCCAGCATTTT.

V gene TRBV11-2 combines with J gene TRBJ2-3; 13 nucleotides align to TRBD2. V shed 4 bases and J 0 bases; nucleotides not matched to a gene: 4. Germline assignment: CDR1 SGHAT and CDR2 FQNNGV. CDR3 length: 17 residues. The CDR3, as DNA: TGTGCCAGCAGCTCGGGACTAGCGGGGCCTAGCACAGATACGCAGTATTTT. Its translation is CASSSGLAGPSTDTQYF.

CDR3 sequence reads: CASSEDWDKLSQYF. In DNA form, the CDR3 reads TGTGCCAGCAGTGAAGATTGGGACAAGCTCTCCCAGTATTTT. This sequence joins TRBV6-1 and TRBJ2-3, with D perhaps TRBD1 (6 bases). Germline CDR1 is MNHNS and CDR2 is SASEGT. There are 14 residues in the CDR3. Trimming took off 1 base at V and 12 bases at J, with 17 bases between the two ends.

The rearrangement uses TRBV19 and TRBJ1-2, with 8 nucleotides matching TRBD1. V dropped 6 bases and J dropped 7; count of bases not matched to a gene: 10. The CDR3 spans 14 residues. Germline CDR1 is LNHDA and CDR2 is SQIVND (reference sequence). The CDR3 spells CASSTDRAGRGYTF. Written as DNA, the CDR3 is TGTGCCAGTAGCACGGACAGGGCAGGCCGTGGCTACACCTTC.

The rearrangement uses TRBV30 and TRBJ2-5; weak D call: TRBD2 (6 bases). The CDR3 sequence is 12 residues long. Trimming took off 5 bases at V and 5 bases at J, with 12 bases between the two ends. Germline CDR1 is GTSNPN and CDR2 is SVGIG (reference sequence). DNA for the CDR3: TGTGCCTGGGGCCGGGGGAGGGAGACCCAGTACTTC. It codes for CAWGRGRETQYF.

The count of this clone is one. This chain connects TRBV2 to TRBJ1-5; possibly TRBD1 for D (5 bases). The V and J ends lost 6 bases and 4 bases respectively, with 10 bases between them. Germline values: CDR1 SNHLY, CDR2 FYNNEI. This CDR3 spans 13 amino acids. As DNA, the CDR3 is TGTGCCAGCAGCGGAGGGACGAATCAGCCCCAGCATTTT. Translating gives CASSGGTNQPQHF. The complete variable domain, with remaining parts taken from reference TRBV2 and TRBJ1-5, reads EPEVTQTPSHQVTQMGQEVILRCVPISNHLYFYWYRQILGQKVEFLVSFYNNEISEKSEIFDDQFSVERPDGSNFTLKIRSTKLEDSAMYFCASSGGTNQPQHFGDGTRLSIL.

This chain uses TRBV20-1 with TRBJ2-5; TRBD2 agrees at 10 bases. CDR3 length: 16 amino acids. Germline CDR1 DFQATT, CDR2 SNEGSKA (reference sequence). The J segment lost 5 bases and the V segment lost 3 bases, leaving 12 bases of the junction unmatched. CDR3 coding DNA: TGCAGTGCTAGTCTTCTAGCGGGGGCCCTCCGGGAGACCCAGTACTTC. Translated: CSASLLAGALRETQYF.